A selection of T cell receptor beta chains follows, all from one sample in a study of early T cells in non-severe SARS-CoV-2 infection. TCRdb analysed the 5' RACE reads with MiXCR anew, one entry per CDR3 protein. This table holds about 30,000 distinct CDR3 sequences, more than 4.5% found once. The sample taken for sequencing was whole blood. These receptors were collected from an adult who was a healthcare worker with PCR-confirmed SARS-CoV-2 infection or an uninfected control (not recorded which). Both conserved end residues are part of each CDR3. The D gene is left open where the match is weak.

d_call,v_call,cdr3_aa
-,TRBV7-2,CASSPQAGWRGYTF
TRBD1,TRBV9,CASSEGQGAGQETQYF
-,TRBV11-2,CASSLQTRNIQYF
-,TRBV7-9,CASSLGGRNSNQPQHF
-,TRBV12-3/TRBV12-4,CASSLSGPGTGELFF
-,TRBV12-3/TRBV12-4,CASSLARNTEAFF
-,TRBV12-3/TRBV12-4,CASSFPFAPLHF
TRBD1,TRBV20-1,CSAHYQGQGNQPQHF
-,TRBV6-6,CASSYSRAFTDTQYF
-,TRBV7-9,CASTGYTF
-,TRBV11-2,CASSLDGAGYNEQFF
-,TRBV19,CASSLPKGTQVYGYTF
-,TRBV2,CASSEALGHTEAFF
-,TRBV15,CATSRDRGDTQYF
TRBD1,TRBV29-1,CSALDRAGTDTQYF
TRBD2,TRBV4-1,CASSSLLAGDKNIQYF
TRBD2,TRBV29-1,CSVRRLAGGPRETQYF
-,TRBV6-2/TRBV6-3,CASSASVMAVEKETQYF
-,TRBV24-1,CATSDLPQDTLNTGELFF
TRBD2,TRBV24-1,CATSDSLAGNNEQFF
-,TRBV29-1,CSARLDYEQYF
-,TRBV5-1,CASSLGADSTDTQYF
TRBD2,TRBV20-1,CSARGLLAGKNIQYF
-,TRBV7-3,CASSLRASTDYEQYF
TRBD2,TRBV20-1,CSAPILTSGYNEQFF
TRBD2,TRBV5-1,CASSLAGLAKNIQYF
-,TRBV29-1,CSVGLGAPYEQYF
-,TRBV28,CASSSQNSYEQYF
TRBD2,TRBV20-1,CSARTSSYNEQFF
-,TRBV6-2/TRBV6-3,CASSGPSSYNEQFF
TRBD2,TRBV7-8,CASSLARLAGYNEQFF
-,TRBV28,CASSFQGRTLTGELFF
TRBD2,TRBV29-1,CSTLKREAATGELFF
-,TRBV11-2,CASSLTVHEQYF
-,TRBV15,CATSRQLTGTAPVTQYF
-,TRBV7-2,CASSPMGEGVGVEQYF
-,TRBV3-1,CASSQVISPDQYF
-,TRBV4-2,CASSQEGGPDTSDTQYF
TRBD1,TRBV11-2,CASSMDGTGIPYNEQFF
-,TRBV7-9,CASSAGPDGNQPQHF
TRBD1,TRBV29-1,CSVQASRDRGLNTGELFF
-,TRBV7-2,CASSLGYGSETQYF
-,TRBV2,CASSSDPPSSYNEQFF
-,TRBV6-2/TRBV6-3,CASSYSGAPYEQYF
TRBD2,TRBV7-2,CASRPARTSGRYTQYF
TRBD2,TRBV20-1,CSARDRLAGHEQYF
TRBD1,TRBV25-1,CASSGPTGQGTQYF
-,TRBV3-2,CASSQPREAKSNQPQHF
TRBD2,TRBV5-1,CASSFTSGTDTQYF
TRBD1,TRBV6-2/TRBV6-3,CASSSFATGGITEAFF
TRBD1,TRBV28,CASSSGQTVYEQYF
-,TRBV5-1,CASSPGRDTEAFF
-,TRBV13,CASSFQENTGELFF
TRBD1,TRBV11-2,CASRQLRGTPQETQYF
-,TRBV7-2,CASRRGATYGYTF
TRBD2,TRBV7-9,CASSWGGSYNEQFF
-,TRBV7-2,CASSPGTTGELFF
-,TRBV7-2,CASRFTDTQYF
TRBD1,TRBV6-5,CASSSGQGDYGYTF